Listed below are T cell receptor beta chains from one sample, sequenced in a study of blood T cell repertoires in COVID-19. The assay was immunoSEQ multiplex PCR, and TCRdb's table has in-frame clones only and misses some. The table lists 62,000 or so clones, roughly nine tenths of them singletons, with approximately 7.4% in the top ten. The sequenced sample consisted of peripheral blood. The source is a man in his forties or fifties with active COVID-19. Both conserved end residues are part of each CDR3. D genes are given only for firm matches. Clone size is stated in some rows and not others, as once, few, many or a class when expanded.

j_gene: TRBJ2-1
abundance: .
d_gene: .
v_gene: TRBV11-3
CDR3nt: TGTGCCAGCAGCTTAGATGGGGGGTCCTACAATGAGCAGTTCTTC
CDR3aa: CASSLDGGSYNEQFF

j_gene: TRBJ1-6
abundance: .
d_gene: .
v_gene: TRBV11-2
CDR3nt: TGTGCCAGCAGCTTAGTCCGGACTTATAATTCACCCCTCCACTTT
CDR3aa: CASSLVRTYNSPLHF

j_gene: TRBJ2-5
abundance: .
d_gene: TRBD1
v_gene: TRBV5-4
CDR3nt: TGTGCCAGCAGCAGCCGGACCGGACAGGGAAAAGAGACCCAGTACTTC
CDR3aa: CASSSRTGQGKETQYF

j_gene: TRBJ1-2
abundance: .
d_gene: TRBD1
v_gene: TRBV18
CDR3nt: TGTGCCAGCTCGAGGACAGGGGGCGATGGCTACACCTTC
CDR3aa: CASSRTGGDGYTF

j_gene: TRBJ2-3
abundance: .
d_gene: TRBD2
v_gene: TRBV5-4
CDR3nt: TGTGCCAGCACCGTTACTCTACTAGCGGGGGGGCTCACAGATACGCAGTATTTT
CDR3aa: CASTVTLLAGGLTDTQYF

j_gene: TRBJ2-1
abundance: .
d_gene: TRBD2
v_gene: TRBV5-1
CDR3nt: TGCGCCAGCAGCACCTGGACTAGCGGGGGGTACAATGAGCAGTTCTTC
CDR3aa: CASSTWTSGGYNEQFF

j_gene: TRBJ1-5
abundance: once
d_gene: TRBD1
v_gene: TRBV10-2
CDR3nt: TGCGCCAGCAGCTCGGGACAGATTAGCAATCAGCCCCAGCATTTT
CDR3aa: CASSSGQISNQPQHF

j_gene: TRBJ1-2
abundance: .
d_gene: TRBD1
v_gene: TRBV29-1
CDR3nt: TGCAGCGTTTCCTCGTTAACAGGGGAGGACTATGGCTACACCTTC
CDR3aa: CSVSSLTGEDYGYTF

j_gene: TRBJ1-2
abundance: .
d_gene: TRBD1
v_gene: TRBV29-1
CDR3nt: TGCAGCGTCTCCGGGACAGATGACTATGGCTACACCTTC
CDR3aa: CSVSGTDDYGYTF

j_gene: TRBJ1-2
abundance: once
d_gene: TRBD1
v_gene: TRBV4-1
CDR3nt: TGCGCCAGCAGCCATATCCGGACAGGGGAGCGTGGCTACACCTTC
CDR3aa: CASSHIRTGERGYTF

j_gene: TRBJ2-2
abundance: once
d_gene: .
v_gene: TRBV7-9
CDR3nt: TGTGCCAGCAGCTTTAGCCTAGTCGGGGAGCTGTTTTTT
CDR3aa: CASSFSLVGELFF

j_gene: TRBJ1-3
abundance: .
d_gene: TRBD1
v_gene: TRBV4-1
CDR3nt: TGCGCCAGCAGCCAAACCACGGACAGGGTAGCCGGAAACACCATATATTTT
CDR3aa: CASSQTTDRVAGNTIYF

j_gene: TRBJ2-5
abundance: .
d_gene: TRBD2
v_gene: TRBV3-1/TRBV3-2
CDR3nt: TGTGCCAGCAGCCTAGCGGGGGGGCCTTCCGGGGAGACCCAGTACTTC
CDR3aa: CASSLAGGPSGETQYF

j_gene: TRBJ2-1
abundance: .
d_gene: .
v_gene: TRBV15
CDR3nt: TGTGCCACCAGCCAAAATACTGGTCGGGAGCAGTTCTTC
CDR3aa: CATSQNTGREQFF

j_gene: TRBJ2-2
abundance: .
d_gene: .
v_gene: TRBV5-1
CDR3nt: TGCGCCAGCAGCACCCAACTAGACTCCGGGGAGCTGTTTTTT
CDR3aa: CASSTQLDSGELFF

j_gene: TRBJ2-5
abundance: .
d_gene: TRBD2
v_gene: TRBV3-1/TRBV3-2
CDR3nt: TGTGCCAGCAGCCAAGATCTAGCGGGGGTGGAGACCCAGTACTTC
CDR3aa: CASSQDLAGVETQYF

j_gene: TRBJ1-2
abundance: .
d_gene: TRBD1
v_gene: TRBV6-5
CDR3nt: TGTGCCAGCAGGCCCGGGACAGGGGGAAGTGGCTACACCTTC
CDR3aa: CASRPGTGGSGYTF

j_gene: TRBJ2-3
abundance: .
d_gene: .
v_gene: TRBV11-2
CDR3nt: TGTGCCAGCAGCTTCGGACGGGACTCCGGACCCACGCAGTATTTT
CDR3aa: CASSFGRDSGPTQYF

j_gene: TRBJ1-1
abundance: .
d_gene: .
v_gene: TRBV14
CDR3nt: TGTGCCAGCAGCCAATGGGAGGGGATGAACACTGAAGCTTTCTTT
CDR3aa: CASSQWEGMNTEAFF

j_gene: TRBJ1-1
abundance: .
d_gene: .
v_gene: TRBV14
CDR3nt: TGTGCCAGCAGCCAAGAGCTGGGGGCGCGGAGTACTGAAGCTTTCTTT
CDR3aa: CASSQELGARSTEAFF

j_gene: TRBJ2-1
abundance: .
d_gene: TRBD1
v_gene: TRBV7-3
CDR3nt: TGTGCCAGCAGCTCCGGACAGGCCTCCTACAATGAGCAGTTCTTC
CDR3aa: CASSSGQASYNEQFF

j_gene: TRBJ1-2
abundance: .
d_gene: TRBD1
v_gene: TRBV12-3/TRBV12-4
CDR3nt: TGTGCCAGCAGCCCGGACAGGGACTATGGCTACACCTTC
CDR3aa: CASSPDRDYGYTF

j_gene: TRBJ2-4
abundance: .
d_gene: TRBD1
v_gene: TRBV9
CDR3nt: TGTGCCAGCAGCGGGACAGGGGTTGGGGCCAAAAACATTCAGTACTTC
CDR3aa: CASSGTGVGAKNIQYF

j_gene: TRBJ1-6
abundance: once
d_gene: .
v_gene: TRBV15
CDR3nt: TGTGCCACCAGCAGAGATAGATCCGGGGGTTCACCCCTCCACTTT
CDR3aa: CATSRDRSGGSPLHF

j_gene: TRBJ1-1
abundance: .
d_gene: .
v_gene: TRBV10-3
CDR3nt: TGTGCCATCAGCGGGGCCGGAGGGACTGAAGCTTTCTTT
CDR3aa: CAISGAGGTEAFF

j_gene: TRBJ2-3
abundance: .
d_gene: .
v_gene: TRBV24-1
CDR3nt: TGTGCCACCAGTGGAGCGCCGGCAGATACGCAGTATTTT
CDR3aa: CATSGAPADTQYF

j_gene: TRBJ2-1
abundance: once
d_gene: TRBD1
v_gene: TRBV7-9
CDR3nt: TGTGCCAGCAGCCCTCCAGGGGGCCTGGGTAATGAGCAGTTCTTC
CDR3aa: CASSPPGGLGNEQFF

j_gene: TRBJ2-1
abundance: .
d_gene: TRBD2
v_gene: TRBV18
CDR3nt: TGTGCCAGCTCACCGACTAGCGGGGGGTACAATGAGCAGTTCTTC
CDR3aa: CASSPTSGGYNEQFF

j_gene: TRBJ1-2
abundance: .
d_gene: .
v_gene: TRBV5-1
CDR3nt: TGCGCCAGCAGGGGGCCCAGGGATGCGTGGGATTGGTATGGCTACACCTTC
CDR3aa: CASRGPRDAWDWYGYTF

j_gene: TRBJ1-1
abundance: .
d_gene: .
v_gene: TRBV19
CDR3nt: TGTGCCAGTAGTACTCAGGCCCTAGGGGTTGAAGCTTTCTTT
CDR3aa: CASSTQALGVEAFF

j_gene: TRBJ1-2
abundance: .
d_gene: .
v_gene: TRBV20-1
CDR3nt: TGCAGTGCTAGTTCAGGCTCCTTCAATGGCTACACCTTC
CDR3aa: CSASSGSFNGYTF

j_gene: TRBJ2-3
abundance: .
d_gene: .
v_gene: TRBV5-4
CDR3nt: TGTGCCAGCAGCTTGCCGCCGCCGTCAGCAGATACGCAGTATTTT
CDR3aa: CASSLPPPSADTQYF

j_gene: TRBJ1-2
abundance: .
d_gene: TRBD1
v_gene: TRBV2
CDR3nt: TGTGCCAGCAGGGCAACGAGGGGACAGGCCTATGGCTACACCTTC
CDR3aa: CASRATRGQAYGYTF

j_gene: TRBJ2-1
abundance: once
d_gene: TRBD2
v_gene: TRBV4-3
CDR3nt: TGCGCCAGCAGCCAAGATGAACGACGGGGGGACAATGAGCAGTTCTTC
CDR3aa: CASSQDERRGDNEQFF

j_gene: TRBJ2-6
abundance: .
d_gene: .
v_gene: TRBV2
CDR3nt: TGTGCCAGCAATAGAATCTCCGGGGGAACGGGCTCTGGGGCCAACGTCCTGACTTTC
CDR3aa: CASNRISGGTGSGANVLTF

j_gene: TRBJ2-1
abundance: .
d_gene: TRBD2
v_gene: TRBV10-1
CDR3nt: TGCGCCAGCAGTGAACTAGCGGGGGATCACAATGAGCAGTTCTTC
CDR3aa: CASSELAGDHNEQFF

j_gene: TRBJ2-6
abundance: .
d_gene: .
v_gene: TRBV19
CDR3nt: TGTGCCAGTACCCGACAGGTTTACGGGGCCAACGTCCTGACTTTC
CDR3aa: CASTRQVYGANVLTF